The 25 T cell receptor beta chains in this list originate from one sample, sequenced in a study of beta chain features in type 1 diabetes (dated by TCRdb to 2016 to 2019). The protocol used for the library was the immunoSEQ multiplex PCR assay. The entire isolated RNA was reverse transcribed using the High Capacity cDNA Reverse Transcription Kit, and thus expressed TCRB transcripts were sequenced. TCRdb carries this immuneACCESS record with in-frame sequences only. Its versions omit some clonotypes, under half of them owing to an unresolved V gene in the studies checked, with the rest unexplained. This sample is represented by hundreds of thousands of clones; around an eighth of them were singletons. Approximately 0.015% of the sample goes to the ten largest clones. The sample taken for sequencing was naive CD4+ T cells from blood. What this sample's cell subset or site label stands for: true naive CD4+ T cells. The receptors originated from a man aged 18 to 30 in good health.

This clone was found a few times. This rearrangement joins TRBV29-1 to TRBJ2-7; 15 positions match TRBD2. The length of the CDR3 is 15 residues. Trimming took 7 bases from V and 7 from J; bases not matched to a gene: 11. The germline CDR1 and CDR2 sequences are SQVTM and ANQGSEA. This CDR3 is CSGTNGLAGGREQYF. CDR3 sequence (DNA): TGCAGCGGGACTAATGGACTAGCGGGAGGGAGGGAGCAGTACTTC.

This clone has just a few counts. V gene TRBV30 combines with J gene TRBJ2-7; no clear D. The CDR3 spans 12 residues. V was trimmed by 0 bases and J by 6 bases, leaving 9 bases between them. The germline V gene has CDR1 GTSNPN and CDR2 SVGIG (reference sequence). In DNA form, the CDR3 reads TGTGCCTGGAGTGTATCCAGCGCCGAGCAGTACTTC. The encoded protein is CAWSVSSAEQYF.

This clone was seen more than once but under ten times. The V and J genes are TRBV30 and TRBJ2-1, with 9 bases fitting TRBD1. Germline assignment: CDR1 GTSNPN and CDR2 SVGIG (reference sequence). J was trimmed by 6 bases and V by 2 bases; bases with no gene match: 8. The CDR3 sequence is 15 residues long. The CDR3 sequence is CAWSRTGAGLNEQFF. CDR3 sequence (DNA): TGTGCCTGGAGTCGGACAGGGGCCGGACTCAATGAGCAGTTCTTC. The entire variable domain, with the rest obtained from reference TRBV30 and TRBJ2-1, is as follows: SQTIHQWPATLVQPVGSPLSLECTVEGTSNPNLYWYRQAAGRGLQLLFYSVGIGQISSEVPQNLSASRPQDRQFILSSKKLLLSDSGFYLCAWSRTGAGLNEQFFGPGTRLTVL.

The chain employs TRBV7-2 and TRBJ2-7; 9 bases map to TRBD1. Unmatched junction bases numbered 8, after V lost 6 bases and J lost 2 bases. The CDR3 has 15 residues. Germline loops: CDR1 SGHTA, CDR2 FQGNSA. In DNA form, the CDR3 reads TGTGCCAGCAGGCGACCGGGACAGGGAGCCTACGAGCAGTACTTC. Translated: CASRRPGQGAYEQYF.

V gene TRBV5-4 combines with J gene TRBJ2-5, with TRBD2 as a possible D gene (5 bases). Germline CDR1 SGHNT, CDR2 YYREEE (reference sequence). Deletions cut 4 bases from V and 4 bases from J, with 14 bases between. The CDR3 contains 14 residues. The chain's CDR3 is CASSIPGNTETQYF. CDR3 nucleotide sequence: TGTGCCAGCAGCATCCCGGGAAACACAGAGACCCAGTACTTC.

The V call is TRBV28, the J call TRBJ2-3, with D uncertain. V lost 2 bases to trimming and J lost 8 bases, with 8 bases between them. The CDR3 contains 12 residues. The germline gives CDR1 MDHEN, CDR2 SYDVKM. In DNA, the CDR3 is TGTGCCAGCAGTTTAAGACTTGGTACGCAGTATTTT. Its protein product is CASSLRLGTQYF.

The chain recombines TRBV6-5 with TRBJ2-7; a weak D match, TRBD1 (5 bases). This CDR3 comprises 15 residues. V was trimmed by 6 bases and J by 0 bases, leaving 15 bases between them. CDR1 is MNHEY and CDR2 is SVGAGI in the germline V gene. This CDR3 reads CASRKTATSSYEQYF. The CDR3 bases are TGTGCCAGCAGAAAGACAGCTACGAGCTCCTACGAGCAGTACTTC.

This clone was detected many times. The chain joins TRBV10-3 to TRBJ2-3, with 11 bases lining up with TRBD2. Trimming took 3 bases from V and 7 from J; bases not matched to a gene: 6. The CDR3 contains 15 residues. CDR1 is ENHRY, CDR2 SYGVKD, per germline. The CDR3 reads CAISDPSGGPYTQYF. The CDR3 nucleotides read TGTGCCATCAGTGACCCTAGCGGGGGGCCATATACGCAGTATTTT.

The DNA of the CDR3 is TGCAGCGTTGCCACTAGCGGGAGTTACGAGCAGTACTTC. Translation: CSVATSGSYEQYF. This chain joins TRBV29-1 and TRBJ2-5, with 11 bases that match TRBD2. The DNA end is more similar to TRBJ2-7, so the J call may be wrong. CDR1 and CDR2 (germline): SQVTM, ANQGSEA. This CDR3 has 13 amino acids.

V and J are TRBV13 and TRBJ2-7; D may be TRBD2 (6 bases). V lost 4 bases, J lost 3 bases, and 13 bases lay in between. The CDR3 is 14 residues long. The V gene's germline CDR1 is PRHDT and CDR2 FYEKMQ (reference sequence). CDR3 sequence reads: CASSSGDGNYEQYF. The CDR3 DNA is TGTGCCAGCAGCTCGGGGGACGGCAACTACGAGCAGTACTTC.

This clone was observed at least ten times. This rearrangement joins TRBV29-1 to TRBJ1-5, with unresolved D. Germline V gives CDR1 SQVTM, CDR2 ANQGSEA. The CDR3 has 13 residues. V shed 5 bases and J shed 4 bases, with 12 bases lying between them. The chain's CDR3 is CSVTLGWNQPQHF. CDR3 in DNA: TGCAGCGTTACCCTCGGGTGGAATCAGCCCCAGCATTTT.

This clone has a handful of counts. V and J are TRBV30 and TRBJ1-2; D not resolved. V was clipped by 3 bases and J by 2 bases, with 7 bases between them. Per the germline V gene, CDR1 is GTSNPN and CDR2 is SVGIG (reference sequence). This CDR3 comprises 12 residues. CDR3 amino acids: CAWSVENYGYTF. CDR3 nucleotide sequence: TGTGCCTGGAGCGTCGAGAACTATGGCTACACCTTC.

The V gene is TRBV2, the J gene TRBJ1-2; D is undetermined. Germline CDR1 is SNHLY and CDR2 is FYNNEI. This CDR3 is built from 14 residues. V was pared by 2 bases and J by 6 bases, with 13 bases between. CDR3 DNA: TGTGCCAGCAGTGAAAATAGGAGGGTGGATGGCTACACCTTC. Its protein is CASSENRRVDGYTF.

This chain connects TRBV4-2 to TRBJ2-7; 8 bases are a match to TRBD1. Germline values: CDR1 LGHNA, CDR2 YNFKEQ. The CDR3 runs to 16 residues. Trimming took 2 bases from V and 3 from J; bases not matched to a gene: 9. The CDR3 here is CASSQLSGTGGYEQYF. The DNA for the CDR3 is TGTGCCAGCAGCCAATTATCCGGGACAGGCGGCTACGAGCAGTACTTC.

This clone was observed a handful of times. V is TRBV5-1 and J is TRBJ2-7, with TRBD1 matching 11 bases. With V trimmed by 3 bases and J by 6 bases, 2 bases remained unmatched. The V gene's germline CDR1 is SGHRS and CDR2 YFSETQ. This CDR3 is 13 amino acids long. The CDR3 region has the DNA TGCGCCAGCAGCTCCGGGACAGGGGGCGAGCAGTACTTC. It specifies CASSSGTGGEQYF.

V usage is TRBV4-2 and J usage is TRBJ2-1; TRBD2 matches 8 bases. The CDR3 runs to 17 residues. Per germline, CDR1 LGHNA and CDR2 YNFKEQ. The J segment lost 2 bases and the V segment lost 2 bases, leaving 8 bases of the junction unmatched. CDR3 region: CASSQRASGSPYNEQFF. The CDR3 DNA reads TGTGCCAGCAGCCAACGGGCTAGCGGGTCGCCCTACAATGAGCAGTTCTTC.

The V and J genes are TRBV5-1 and TRBJ1-3; D call uncertain. This CDR3 has 15 residues. CDR1 is SGHRS and CDR2 is YFSETQ in the germline V gene. V was cut by 4 bases and J by 0 bases, with 11 bases left in between. The CDR3 bases are TGCGCCAGCAGCCCCGGAGGCATCTCTGGAAACACCATATATTTT. This sequence encodes CASSPGGISGNTIYF.

The chain recombines TRBV28 with TRBJ2-3, with 9 bases fitting TRBD1. The germline gives CDR1 MDHEN, CDR2 SYDVKM. This CDR3 has 18 residues. V lost 6 bases to trimming and J lost 2 bases; unmatched junction nucleotides: 15. The CDR3 reads CASSFPRTGAVNTDTQYF. CDR3 sequence (DNA): TGTGCCAGCAGCTTTCCCCGGACAGGGGCTGTAAACACAGATACGCAGTATTTT.

J is TRBJ2-1 and V is TRBV19, with 7 bases fitting TRBD2. This CDR3 has 15 amino acids. J was trimmed by 0 bases and V by 6 bases; bases with no gene match: 5. Germline V gene lookup returns CDR1 LNHDA and CDR2 SQIVND (reference sequence). Here the CDR3 reads CASSPGGSSYNEQFF. The CDR3 DNA reads TGTGCCAGTAGCCCCGGGGGGAGCTCCTACAATGAGCAGTTCTTC.

This chain links TRBV18 with TRBJ1-2; weak D call: TRBD1 (6 bases). This CDR3 has 15 amino acids. Trimming left V 6 bases short and J 8 bases short, with 22 bases between. CDR1 is KGHSH, CDR2 LQKENI, per germline. The CDR3 is CASSTANRVNGGYTF. As DNA, the CDR3 is TGTGCCAGCTCCACGGCGAACAGGGTGAATGGGGGCTACACCTTC.

This clone was picked up a small number of times. The V and J genes are TRBV7-2 and TRBJ2-1, with a tentative D call TRBD1 (5 bases). Trimming pared 3 bases from V and 5 bases from J, leaving 11 bases between. The germline V gene has CDR1 SGHTA and CDR2 FQGNSA. The CDR3 sequence is 14 residues long. The CDR3 nucleotides read TGTGCCAGCAGCTTTTCTACAGGCCACAATGAGCAGTTCTTC. Its protein product is CASSFSTGHNEQFF.

The chain uses TRBV7-9 and TRBJ1-1; a possible D gene is TRBD1 (5 bases). The length of the CDR3 is 15 residues. Looked up from germline, CDR1 is SEHNR and CDR2 is FQNEAQ (reference sequence). Trimming cost V 4 bases and J 0 bases, with 12 bases left between them. Written as DNA, the CDR3 is TGTGCCAGCAGCTCCAGGGAGGGATTGAACACTGAAGCTTTCTTT. This encodes CASSSREGLNTEAFF.

This clone appeared a few times. The rearrangement links TRBV30 to TRBJ2-3; unclear D gene. There are 13 residues in the CDR3. Germline values: CDR1 GTSNPN, CDR2 SVGIG (reference sequence). V was clipped by 3 bases and J by 8 bases, with 15 bases between them. The CDR3, as DNA: TGTGCCTGGAGGGCCTTGGAGCACCGTACGCAGTATTTT. Its translation is CAWRALEHRTQYF.

The rearrangement uses TRBV19 and TRBJ1-5, with unresolved D. Germline V CDR1 and CDR2: LNHDA, SQIVND (reference sequence). Trimming stripped 3 bases from V and 6 bases from J, with 6 bases between. The CDR3 totals 12 residues. In nucleotides, the CDR3 is TGTGCCAGTAGTATGCAGTCTCAGCCCCAGCATTTT. As protein: CASSMQSQPQHF.

V usage is TRBV19 and J usage is TRBJ2-7; 9 bases agree with TRBD1. This CDR3 region has 14 residues. CDR1 and CDR2 from the germline V gene are LNHDA and SQIVND (reference sequence). Germline trimming cut 5 bases from V and 7 bases from J; bases unmatched to any gene: 9. The CDR3 protein is CASSPGTGTEEQYF. Written as DNA, the CDR3 is TGTGCCAGTAGTCCCGGGACAGGGACAGAAGAGCAGTACTTC.